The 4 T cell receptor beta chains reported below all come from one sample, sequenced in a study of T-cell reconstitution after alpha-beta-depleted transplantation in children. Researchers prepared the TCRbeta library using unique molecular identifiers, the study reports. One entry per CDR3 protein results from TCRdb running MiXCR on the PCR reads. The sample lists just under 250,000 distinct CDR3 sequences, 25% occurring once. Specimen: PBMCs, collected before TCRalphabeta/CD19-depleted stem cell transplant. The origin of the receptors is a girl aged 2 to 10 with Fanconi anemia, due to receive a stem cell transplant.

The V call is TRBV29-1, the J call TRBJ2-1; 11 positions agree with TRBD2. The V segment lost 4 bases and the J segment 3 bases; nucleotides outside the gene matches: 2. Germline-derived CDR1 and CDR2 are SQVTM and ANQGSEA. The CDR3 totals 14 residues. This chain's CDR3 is CSVGLAGIYNEQFF. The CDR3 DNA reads TGCAGCGTTGGACTAGCGGGGATCTACAATGAGCAGTTCTTC.

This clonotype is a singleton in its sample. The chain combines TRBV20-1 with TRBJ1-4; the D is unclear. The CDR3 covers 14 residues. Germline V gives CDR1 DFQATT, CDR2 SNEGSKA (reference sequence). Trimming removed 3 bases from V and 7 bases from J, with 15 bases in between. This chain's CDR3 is CSARGVGLPEKLFF. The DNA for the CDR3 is TGCAGTGCTAGGGGTGTCGGTCTGCCTGAAAAACTGTTTTTT.

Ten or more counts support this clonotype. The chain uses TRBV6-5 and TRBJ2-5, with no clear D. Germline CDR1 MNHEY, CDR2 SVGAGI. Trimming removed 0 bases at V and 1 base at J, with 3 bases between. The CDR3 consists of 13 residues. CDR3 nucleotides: TGTGCCAGCAGTTACTCCACCCAAGAGACCCAGTACTTC. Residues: CASSYSTQETQYF.

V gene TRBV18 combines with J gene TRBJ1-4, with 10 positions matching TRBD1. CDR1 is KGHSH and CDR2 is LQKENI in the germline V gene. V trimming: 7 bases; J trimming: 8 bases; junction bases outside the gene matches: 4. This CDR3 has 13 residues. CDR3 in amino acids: CASFDRGPEKLFF. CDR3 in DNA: TGTGCCAGCTTTGACAGGGGGCCGGAAAAACTGTTTTTT.